This TCR beta chain was identified in a study of T cell responses to AZD1222 COVID-19 vaccine. General study results and limits: Reports say nearly half of spike-specific TCRs go after unmutated variant regions. Two AZD1222 administrations were followed by greater Spike-specific TCR breadth and depth.

The V and J ends lost 5 bases and 5 bases, in that order; junction bases with no gene match: 8. The germline V gene has CDR1 MNHEY and CDR2 SVGAGI. The CDR3 has 14 amino acids. Regarding this clone: Its antigen remains unknown.

The analysis combined second doses at about 4 or about 12 weeks. Clones were sequenced by immunoSEQ multiplex PCR, and TCRdb holds only the in-frame ones, with some missing. This repertoire shows about 110,000 clones, about nine tenths found once; its top ten account for 2.5%. This chain links TRBV6-5 with TRBJ1-1, with 7 bases fitting TRBD1. Sample: peripheral blood, taken 28 days after the second AZD1222 dose. This clonotype was obtained from an adult who received the AZD1222 COVID-19 vaccine. The CDR3 sequence: CASSQTGIGTEAFF. The DNA of the CDR3 is TGTGCCAGCAGTCAGACAGGGATCGGAACTGAAGCTTTCTTT.